This T cell receptor (beta chain) was captured by sequencing in a study of blood T cell repertoires in COVID-19 (dated by TCRdb to 2020 to 2021). A note on the overall study: Samples from collaborators originated in the United States, Italy and Spain and spanned both the acute and convalescent phases of COVID-19. The prospective study material was composed of cDNA or gDNA derived from T cells, B-cell-depleted T cells, or PBMCs. Deeply sampled blood TCRbeta repertoires from subjects exposed to, actively infected with, or recovered from COVID-19 were included in the dataset. A freely available public database, intended as a resource for researchers studying the immune response to SARS-CoV-2, is where the repertoires were released. Samples were obtained from the ongoing ImmuneRACE study (first 160 participants) and from 1,254 subjects provided by 6 global collaborators. Sample metadata almost always included a de-identified subject ID, COVID-19 status, age in years and sex. Where available, HLA class I and class II types were taken from metadata supplied by the sample provider and were not determined by assay-based typing.

Whole blood was collected in K2EDTA tubes by collaborating institutions according to the institutions' own protocols. Collaborator samples were shipped for TCRbeta analysis as frozen whole blood, isolated PBMCs, or DNA extracted from either sample type. The immunoSEQ Assay, a bias-controlled multiplex PCR, was used to amplify TCRbeta CDR3 regions from genomic DNA. Per the original workflow: Within the assay, amplification of reference gene primers was used to estimate how many nucleated cells each sample contained. Sequence reads were collapsed and filtered to measure the absolute abundance of every unique TCRbeta CDR3 rearrangement. For each sample, productive Simpson clonality was calculated as the square root of Simpson's diversity index over productive rearrangements. The immuneACCESS repertoire file appears here via TCRdb, limited to in-frame rearrangements. These files lack a portion of the clones; in checked studies, under half of the deficit traces to unresolved V genes, and the cause of the others is not known. V, J and clone size are those of that table, while D and trimming were read from the DNA. A total of about 210,000 clones appear in this sample, about nine tenths of them only once. Around 4.8% of the sample is held by the ten biggest clonotypes.

This clone has more than one count but fewer than ten. Its cognate antigen has yet to be identified. No much larger clone exists at a distance of one base, and base qualities are not known. Based on the germline V gene (reference sequence), the CDR1 and CDR2 sequences are MNHNY and SVGAGI. From cysteine to phenylalanine, the CDR3 is 13 amino acids long. Just the 39-base CDR3 DNA is kept, in frame starting at base 1. V is clipped by 2 bases and J by 7 bases, and the sequence between their germline boundaries is 11 bases long. Results the study describes overall, beyond this receptor: How much clinical and demographic metadata was included differed by source and by participant, and the metadata was provided uncurated.

This chain joins TRBV6-6 to TRBJ2-5; the D region possibly corresponds to TRBD2 (5 bases align). Sequenced sample: peripheral blood. This receptor was taken from a middle-aged woman with acute or convalescent COVID-19. The CDR3 reads CASSYGHAGTQYF. The nucleotide sequence reads as follows: TGTGCCAGCAGTTACGGTCATGCGGGGACCCAGTACTTC.